This T cell receptor (beta chain) was sequenced during a study of blood T cell repertoires in COVID-19. This clone appeared a single time. The V gene's germline CDR1 is SGHTA and CDR2 FQGNSA. The CDR3 consists of 15 residues. V shed 5 bases and J 1 base; nucleotides not matched to a gene: 5. In the authors' workflow: Reference gene primer amplification in the assay estimated nucleated cell counts. TCRdb's copy holds only in-frame clones and misses some; the assay was immunoSEQ multiplex PCR. The D gene and trimming were derived from the DNA, and the V and J assignments and clone size from that table. Counted here are 120,000 to 150,000 clones, roughly 88% occurring once; the ten biggest clones make up roughly 28%.

The TCR sequence derives from a human donor in a cohort sampled during active COVID-19. The chain couples TRBV7-2 to TRBJ1-2; 9 bases are a match to TRBD1. Specimen: peripheral blood. The CDR3 bases are TGTGCCAGCAGCCAGCAGACAGGGGGTAACTATGGCTACACCTTC. Its protein product is CASSQQTGGNYGYTF.